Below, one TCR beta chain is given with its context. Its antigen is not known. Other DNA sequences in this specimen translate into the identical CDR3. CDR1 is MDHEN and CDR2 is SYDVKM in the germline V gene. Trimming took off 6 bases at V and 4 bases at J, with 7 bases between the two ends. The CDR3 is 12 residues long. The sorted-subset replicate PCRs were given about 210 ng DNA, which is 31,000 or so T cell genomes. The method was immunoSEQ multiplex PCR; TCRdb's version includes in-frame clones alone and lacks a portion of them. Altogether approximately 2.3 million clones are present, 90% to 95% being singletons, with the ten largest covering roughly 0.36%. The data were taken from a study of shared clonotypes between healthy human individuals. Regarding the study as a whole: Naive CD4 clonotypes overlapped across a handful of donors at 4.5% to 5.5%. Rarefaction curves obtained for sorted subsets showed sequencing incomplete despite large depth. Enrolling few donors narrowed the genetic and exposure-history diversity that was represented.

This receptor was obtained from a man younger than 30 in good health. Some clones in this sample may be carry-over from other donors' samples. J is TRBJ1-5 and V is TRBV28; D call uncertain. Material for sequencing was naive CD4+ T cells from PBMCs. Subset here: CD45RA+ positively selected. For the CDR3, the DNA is TGTGCCAGCAGCTCCCAGAATCAGCCCCAGCATTTT. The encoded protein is CASSSQNQPQHF. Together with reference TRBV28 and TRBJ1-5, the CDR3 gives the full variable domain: DVKVTQSSRYLVKRTGEKVFLECVQDMDHENMFWYRQDPGLGLRLIYFSYDVKMKEKGDIPEGYSVSREKKERFSLILESASTNQTSMYLCASSSQNQPQHFGDGTRLSIL.